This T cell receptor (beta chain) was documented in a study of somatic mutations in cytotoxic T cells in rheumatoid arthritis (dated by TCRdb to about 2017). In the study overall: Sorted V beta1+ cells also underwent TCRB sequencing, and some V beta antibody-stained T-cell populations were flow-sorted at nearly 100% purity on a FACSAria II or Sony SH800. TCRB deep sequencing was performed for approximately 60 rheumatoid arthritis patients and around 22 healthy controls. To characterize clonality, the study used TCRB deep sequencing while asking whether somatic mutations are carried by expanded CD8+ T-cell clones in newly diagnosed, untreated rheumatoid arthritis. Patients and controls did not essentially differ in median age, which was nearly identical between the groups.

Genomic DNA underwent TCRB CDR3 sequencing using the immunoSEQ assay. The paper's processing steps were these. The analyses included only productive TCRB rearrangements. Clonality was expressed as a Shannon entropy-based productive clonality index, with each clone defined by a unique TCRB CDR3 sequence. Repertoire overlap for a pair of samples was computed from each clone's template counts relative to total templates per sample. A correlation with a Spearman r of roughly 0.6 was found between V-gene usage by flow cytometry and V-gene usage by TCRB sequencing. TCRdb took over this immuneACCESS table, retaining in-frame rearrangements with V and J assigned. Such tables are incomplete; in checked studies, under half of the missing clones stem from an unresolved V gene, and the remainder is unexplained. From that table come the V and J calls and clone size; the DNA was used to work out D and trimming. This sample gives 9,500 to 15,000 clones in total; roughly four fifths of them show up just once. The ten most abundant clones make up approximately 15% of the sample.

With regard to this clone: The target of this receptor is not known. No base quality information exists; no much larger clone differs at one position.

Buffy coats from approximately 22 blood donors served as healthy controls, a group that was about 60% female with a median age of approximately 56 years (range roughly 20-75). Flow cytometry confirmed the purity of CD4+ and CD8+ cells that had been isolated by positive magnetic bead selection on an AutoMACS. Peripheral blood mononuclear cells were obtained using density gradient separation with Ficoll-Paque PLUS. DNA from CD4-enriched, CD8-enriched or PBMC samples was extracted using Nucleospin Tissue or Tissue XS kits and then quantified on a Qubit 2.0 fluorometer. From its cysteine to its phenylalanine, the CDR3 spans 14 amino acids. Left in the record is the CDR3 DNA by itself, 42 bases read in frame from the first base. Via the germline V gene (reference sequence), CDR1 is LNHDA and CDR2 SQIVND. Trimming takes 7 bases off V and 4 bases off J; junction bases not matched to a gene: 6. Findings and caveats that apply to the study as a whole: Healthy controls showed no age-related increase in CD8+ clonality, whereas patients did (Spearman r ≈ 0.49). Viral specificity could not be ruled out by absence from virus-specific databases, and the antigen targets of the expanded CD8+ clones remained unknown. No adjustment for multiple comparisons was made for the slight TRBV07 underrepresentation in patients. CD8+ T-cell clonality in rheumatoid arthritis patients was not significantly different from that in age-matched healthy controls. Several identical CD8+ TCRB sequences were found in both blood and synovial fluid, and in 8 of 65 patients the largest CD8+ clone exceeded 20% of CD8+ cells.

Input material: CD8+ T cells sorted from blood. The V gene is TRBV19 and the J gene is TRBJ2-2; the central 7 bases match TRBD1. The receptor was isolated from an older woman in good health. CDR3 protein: CASTTGASTGELFF. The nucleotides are TGTGCCAGTACAACAGGGGCCAGCACCGGGGAGCTGTTTTTT.